This TCR beta chain was sequenced in a study of blood T cell repertoires in COVID-19. The V end lost 2 bases, the J end lost 4 bases, and 12 bases lay between the germline ends. The length of the CDR3 is 15 residues. Germline values: CDR1 MNHEY, CDR2 SVGAGI. Method: immunoSEQ multiplex PCR; TCRdb's copy keeps in-frame clones and lacks some. The sample contains more than 85,000 clones, 75% to 95% of which appear only once. The genes are TRBV6-5 and TRBJ2-1; D is ambiguous. This clonotype was sampled from a man between 18 and 29 years old with acute or convalescent COVID-19. The sequenced sample was peripheral blood. CDR3 sequence: CASSYGPDRYNEQFF. The CDR3 nucleotides read TGTGCCAGCAGTTACGGGCCAGATAGGTACAATGAGCAGTTCTTC.